This T cell receptor beta chain stems from a study of blood T cell repertoires in COVID-19. Method: immunoSEQ multiplex PCR; TCRdb's copy keeps in-frame clones and lacks some. This table holds 250,000 to 300,000 clones, roughly 90% found once. The sample was peripheral blood. The sequence was obtained from a woman aged 25 to 39 with COVID-19, enrolled during active disease.

CDR3 sequence: CASSEGPAAVSGNTIYF. The CDR3 DNA reads TGTGCCAGCAGTGAAGGGCCAGCGGCTGTCTCTGGAAACACCATATATTTT. This sequence joins TRBV6-1 and TRBJ1-3; D is uncertain. The CDR3 sequence is 17 residues long. Trimming took off 1 base at V and 0 bases at J, with 13 bases between the two ends. CDR1 and CDR2 (germline): MNHNS, SASEGT.